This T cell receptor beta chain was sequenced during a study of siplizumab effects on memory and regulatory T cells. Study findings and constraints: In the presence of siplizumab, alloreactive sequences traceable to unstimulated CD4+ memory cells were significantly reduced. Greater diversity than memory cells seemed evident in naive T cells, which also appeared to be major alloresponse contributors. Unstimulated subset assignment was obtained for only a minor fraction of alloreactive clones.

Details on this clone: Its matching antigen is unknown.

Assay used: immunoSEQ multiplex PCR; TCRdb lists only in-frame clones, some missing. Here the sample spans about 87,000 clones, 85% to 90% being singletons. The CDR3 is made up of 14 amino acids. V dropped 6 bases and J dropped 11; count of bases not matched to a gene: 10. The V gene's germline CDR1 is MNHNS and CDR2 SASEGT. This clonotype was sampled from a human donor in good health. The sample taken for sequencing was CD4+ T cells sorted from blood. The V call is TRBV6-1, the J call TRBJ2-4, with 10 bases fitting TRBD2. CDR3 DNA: TGTGCCAGCAGACCAACTAGCGGGGTAGGAGTTCAGTACTTC. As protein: CASRPTSGVGVQYF.